This TCR beta chain was observed in a study of control samples from healthy donors and cancer patients. The repertoire was sequenced with immunoSEQ multiplex PCR; TCRdb's copy has only in-frame clones and lacks some. Of roughly 28,000 clones listed, about 80% are singletons. V lost 2 bases and J lost 7, with 17 bases in between. Germline assignment: CDR1 KGHDR and CDR2 SFDVKD. The CDR3 contains 16 residues. The sequence was collected from a man in his 60s with head and neck cancer. The specimen sequenced was PBMCs. This chain links TRBV24-1 with TRBJ1-5; D is unresolved. As DNA, the CDR3 is TGTGCCACCAGTGATTGGGTTGGGCCGGGCGACCAGCCCCAGCATTTT. This codes for CATSDWVGPGDQPQHF.